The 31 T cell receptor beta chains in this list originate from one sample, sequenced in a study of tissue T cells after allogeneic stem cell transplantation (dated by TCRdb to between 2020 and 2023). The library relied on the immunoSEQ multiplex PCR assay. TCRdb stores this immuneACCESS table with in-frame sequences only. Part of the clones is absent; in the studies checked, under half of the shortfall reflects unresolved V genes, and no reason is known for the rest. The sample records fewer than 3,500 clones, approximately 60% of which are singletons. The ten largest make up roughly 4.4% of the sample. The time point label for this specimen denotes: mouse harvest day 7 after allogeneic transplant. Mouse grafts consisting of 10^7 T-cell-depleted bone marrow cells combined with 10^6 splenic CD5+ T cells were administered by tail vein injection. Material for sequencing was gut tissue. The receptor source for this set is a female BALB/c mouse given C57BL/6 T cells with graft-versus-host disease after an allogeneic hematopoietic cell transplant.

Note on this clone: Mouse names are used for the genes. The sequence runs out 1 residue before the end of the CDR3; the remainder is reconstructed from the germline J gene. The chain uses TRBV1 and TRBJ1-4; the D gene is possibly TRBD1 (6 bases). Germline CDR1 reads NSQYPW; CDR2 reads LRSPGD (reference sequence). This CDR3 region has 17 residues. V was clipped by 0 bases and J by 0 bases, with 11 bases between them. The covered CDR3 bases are TGCACCTGCAGTGCAGATAGGGGGGCCATTTCCAACGAAAGATTATTT. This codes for CTCSADRGAISNERLF. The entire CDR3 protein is CTCSADRGAISNERLFF.

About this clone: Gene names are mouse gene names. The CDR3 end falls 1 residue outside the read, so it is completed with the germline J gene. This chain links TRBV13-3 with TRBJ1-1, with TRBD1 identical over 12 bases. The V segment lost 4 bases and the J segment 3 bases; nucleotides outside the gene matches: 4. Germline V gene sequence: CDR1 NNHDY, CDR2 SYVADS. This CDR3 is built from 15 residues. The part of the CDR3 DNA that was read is TGTGCCAGCAGTCCCGGGACAGGGGGCCACACAGAAGTCTTC. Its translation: CASSPGTGGHTEVF. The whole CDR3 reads CASSPGTGGHTEVFF.

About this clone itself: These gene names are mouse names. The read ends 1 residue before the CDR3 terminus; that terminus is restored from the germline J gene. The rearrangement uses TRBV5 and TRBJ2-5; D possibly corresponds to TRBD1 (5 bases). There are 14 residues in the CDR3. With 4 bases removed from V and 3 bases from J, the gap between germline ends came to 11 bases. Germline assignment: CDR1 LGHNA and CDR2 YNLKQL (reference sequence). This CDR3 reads CASSLGHLQDTQYF. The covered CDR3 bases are TGTGCCAGCAGCCTCGGACACCTTCAAGACACCCAGTAC.

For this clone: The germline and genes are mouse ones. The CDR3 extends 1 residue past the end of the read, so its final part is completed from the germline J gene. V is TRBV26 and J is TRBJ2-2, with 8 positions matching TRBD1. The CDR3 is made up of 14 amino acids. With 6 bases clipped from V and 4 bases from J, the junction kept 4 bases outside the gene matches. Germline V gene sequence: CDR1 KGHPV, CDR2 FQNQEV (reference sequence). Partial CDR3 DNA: TGTGCCAGCAGCCCAGGGGGCGGCACCGGGCAGCTCTAC. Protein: CASSPGGGTGQLY. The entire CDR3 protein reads CASSPGGGTGQLYF.

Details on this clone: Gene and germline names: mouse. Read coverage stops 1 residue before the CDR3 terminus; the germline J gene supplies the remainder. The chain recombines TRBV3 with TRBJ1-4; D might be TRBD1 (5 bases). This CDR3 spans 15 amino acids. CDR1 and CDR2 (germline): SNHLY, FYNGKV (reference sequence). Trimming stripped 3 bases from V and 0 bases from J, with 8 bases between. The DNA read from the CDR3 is TGTGCCAGCAGCTTCAGGACAATTTCCAACGAAAGATTATTT. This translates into CASSFRTISNERLF. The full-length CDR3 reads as CASSFRTISNERLFF. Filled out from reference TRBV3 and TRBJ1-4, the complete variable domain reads GPKVLQIPSHQIIDMGQMVTLNCDPVSNHLYFYWYKQILGQQMEFLVNFYNGKVMEKSKLFKDQFSVERPDGSYFTLKIQPTALEDSAVYFCASSFRTISNERLFFGHGTKLSVL.

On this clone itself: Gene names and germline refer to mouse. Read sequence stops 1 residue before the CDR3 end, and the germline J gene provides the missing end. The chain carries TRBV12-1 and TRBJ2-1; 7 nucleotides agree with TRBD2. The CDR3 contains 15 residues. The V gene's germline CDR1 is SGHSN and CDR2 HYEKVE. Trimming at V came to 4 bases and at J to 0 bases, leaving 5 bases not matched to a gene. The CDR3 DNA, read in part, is TGTGCCAGCTCCCTCGGGGGGGGTAACTATGCTGAGCAGTTC. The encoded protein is CASSLGGGNYAEQF. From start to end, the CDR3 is CASSLGGGNYAEQFF.

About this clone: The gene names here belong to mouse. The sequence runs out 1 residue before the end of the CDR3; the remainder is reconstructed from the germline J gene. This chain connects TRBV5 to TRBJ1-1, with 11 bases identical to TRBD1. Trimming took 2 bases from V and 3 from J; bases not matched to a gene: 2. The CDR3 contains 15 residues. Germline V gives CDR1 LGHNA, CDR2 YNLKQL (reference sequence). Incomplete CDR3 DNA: TGTGCCAGCAGCCAACCGGACAGGGGGCACACAGAAGTCTTC. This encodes CASSQPDRGHTEVF. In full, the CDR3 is CASSQPDRGHTEVFF.

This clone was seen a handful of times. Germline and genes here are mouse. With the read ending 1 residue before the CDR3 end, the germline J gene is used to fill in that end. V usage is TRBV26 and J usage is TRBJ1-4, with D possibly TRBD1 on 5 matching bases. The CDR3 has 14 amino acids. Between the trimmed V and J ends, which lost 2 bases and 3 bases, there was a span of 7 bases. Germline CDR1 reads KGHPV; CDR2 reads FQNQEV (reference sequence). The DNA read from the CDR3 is TGTGCCAGCAGTCTGACAGGAGCCAACGAAAGATTATTT. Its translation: CASSLTGANERLF. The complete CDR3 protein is CASSLTGANERLFF.

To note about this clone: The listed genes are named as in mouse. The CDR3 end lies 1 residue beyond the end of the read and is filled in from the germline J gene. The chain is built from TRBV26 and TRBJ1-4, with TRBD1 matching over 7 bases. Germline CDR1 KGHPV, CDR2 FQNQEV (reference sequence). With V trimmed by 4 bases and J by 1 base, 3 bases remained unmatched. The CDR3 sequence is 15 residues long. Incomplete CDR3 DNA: TGTGCCAGCAGTCAAGACAGGGCTTCCAACGAAAGATTATTT. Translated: CASSQDRASNERLF. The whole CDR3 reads CASSQDRASNERLFF.

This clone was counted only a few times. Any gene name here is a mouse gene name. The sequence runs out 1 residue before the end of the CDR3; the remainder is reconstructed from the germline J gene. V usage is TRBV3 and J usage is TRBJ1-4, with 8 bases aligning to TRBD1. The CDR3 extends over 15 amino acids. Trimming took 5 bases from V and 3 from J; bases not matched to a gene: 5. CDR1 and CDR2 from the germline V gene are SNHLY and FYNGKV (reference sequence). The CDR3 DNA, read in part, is TGTGCCAGCAGCCCCGGACAGGGTACCAACGAAAGATTATTT. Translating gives CASSPGQGTNERLF. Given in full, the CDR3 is CASSPGQGTNERLFF.

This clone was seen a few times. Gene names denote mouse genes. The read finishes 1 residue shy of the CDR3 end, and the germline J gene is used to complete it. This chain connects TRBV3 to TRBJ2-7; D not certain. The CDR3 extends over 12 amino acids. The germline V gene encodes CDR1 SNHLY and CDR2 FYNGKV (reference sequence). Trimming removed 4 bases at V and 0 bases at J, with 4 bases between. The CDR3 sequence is CASSSSSYEQYF. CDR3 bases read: TGTGCCAGCAGCTCATCCTCCTATGAACAGTAC.

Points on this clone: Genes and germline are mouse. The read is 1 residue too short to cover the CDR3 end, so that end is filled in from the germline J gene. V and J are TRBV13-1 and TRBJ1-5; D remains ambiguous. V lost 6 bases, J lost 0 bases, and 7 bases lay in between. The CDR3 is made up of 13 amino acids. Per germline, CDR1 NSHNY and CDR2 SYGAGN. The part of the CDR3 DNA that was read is TGTGCCAGCAACACAAATAACAACCAGGCTCCGCTT. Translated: CASNTNNNQAPL. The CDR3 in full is CASNTNNNQAPLF. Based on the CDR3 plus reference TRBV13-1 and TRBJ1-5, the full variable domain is EAAVTQSPRNKVTVTGGNVTLSCRQTNSHNYMYWYRQDTGHGLRLIHYSYGAGNLRIGDVPDGYKATRTTQEDFFLLLELASPSQTSLYFCASNTNNNQAPLFGEGTRLSVL.

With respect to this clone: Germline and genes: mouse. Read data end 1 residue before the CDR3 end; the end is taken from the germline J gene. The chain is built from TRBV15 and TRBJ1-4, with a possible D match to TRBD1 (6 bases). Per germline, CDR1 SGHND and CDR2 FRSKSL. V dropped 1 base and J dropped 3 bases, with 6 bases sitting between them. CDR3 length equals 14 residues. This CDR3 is CASSLGTANERLFF. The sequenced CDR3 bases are TGTGCCAGCAGTTTAGGGACAGCCAACGAAAGATTATTT.

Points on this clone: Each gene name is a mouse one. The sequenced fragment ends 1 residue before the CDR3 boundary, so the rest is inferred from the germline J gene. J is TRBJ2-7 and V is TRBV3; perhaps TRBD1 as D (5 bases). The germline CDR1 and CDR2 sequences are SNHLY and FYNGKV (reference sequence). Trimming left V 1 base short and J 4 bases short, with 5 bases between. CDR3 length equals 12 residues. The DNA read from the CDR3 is TGTGCCAGCAGCTTAGGACAGTATGAACAGTAC. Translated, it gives CASSLGQYEQY. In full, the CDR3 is CASSLGQYEQYF.

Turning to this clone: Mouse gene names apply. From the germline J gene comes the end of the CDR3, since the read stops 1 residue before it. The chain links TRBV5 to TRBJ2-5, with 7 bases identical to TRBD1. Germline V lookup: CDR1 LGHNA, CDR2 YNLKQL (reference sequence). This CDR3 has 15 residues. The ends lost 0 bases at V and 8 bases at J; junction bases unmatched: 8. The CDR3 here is CASSQDTRTGGTQYF. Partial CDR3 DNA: TGTGCCAGCAGCCAAGATACCCGGACAGGAGGCACCCAGTAC.

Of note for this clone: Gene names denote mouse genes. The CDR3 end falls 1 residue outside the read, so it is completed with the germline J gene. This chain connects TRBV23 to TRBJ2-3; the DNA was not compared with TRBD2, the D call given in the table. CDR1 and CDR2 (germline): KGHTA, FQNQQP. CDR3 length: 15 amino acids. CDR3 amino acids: CSSSGLGSSAETLYF. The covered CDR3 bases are TGCTCCAGCAGTGGACTGGGGTCTAGTGCAGAAACGCTGTAT.

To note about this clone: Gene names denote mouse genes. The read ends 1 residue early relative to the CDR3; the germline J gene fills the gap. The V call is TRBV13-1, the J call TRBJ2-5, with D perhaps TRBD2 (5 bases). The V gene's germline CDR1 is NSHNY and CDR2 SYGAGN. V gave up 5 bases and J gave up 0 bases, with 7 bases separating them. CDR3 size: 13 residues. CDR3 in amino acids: CASRLVNQDTQYF. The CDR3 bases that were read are TGTGCCAGCAGACTGGTGAACCAAGACACCCAGTAC.

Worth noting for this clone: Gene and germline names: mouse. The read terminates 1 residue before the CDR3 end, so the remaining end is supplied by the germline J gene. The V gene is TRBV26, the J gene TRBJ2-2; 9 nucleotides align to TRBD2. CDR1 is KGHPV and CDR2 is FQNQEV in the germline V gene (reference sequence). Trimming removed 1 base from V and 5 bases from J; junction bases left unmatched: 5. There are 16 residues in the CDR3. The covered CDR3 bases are TGTGCCAGCAGTCTGTTGGGGGGGCGCGGGACCGGGCAGCTCTAC. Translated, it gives CASSLLGGRGTGQLY. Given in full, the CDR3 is CASSLLGGRGTGQLYF.

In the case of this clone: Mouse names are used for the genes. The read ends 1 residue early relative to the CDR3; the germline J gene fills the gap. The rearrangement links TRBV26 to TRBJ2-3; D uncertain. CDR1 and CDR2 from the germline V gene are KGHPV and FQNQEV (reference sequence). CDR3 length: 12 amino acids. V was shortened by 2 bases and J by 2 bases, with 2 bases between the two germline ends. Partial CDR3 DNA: TGTGCCAGCAGTCTGATTGCAGAAACGCTGTAT. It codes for CASSLIAETLY. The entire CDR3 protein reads CASSLIAETLYF.

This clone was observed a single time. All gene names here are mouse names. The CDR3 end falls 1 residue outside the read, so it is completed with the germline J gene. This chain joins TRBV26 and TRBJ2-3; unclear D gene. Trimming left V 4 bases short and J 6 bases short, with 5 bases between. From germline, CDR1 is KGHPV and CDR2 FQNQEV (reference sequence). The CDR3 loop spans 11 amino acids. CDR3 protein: CASSRGETLYF. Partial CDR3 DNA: TGTGCCAGCAGTCGAGGGGAAACGCTGTAT.

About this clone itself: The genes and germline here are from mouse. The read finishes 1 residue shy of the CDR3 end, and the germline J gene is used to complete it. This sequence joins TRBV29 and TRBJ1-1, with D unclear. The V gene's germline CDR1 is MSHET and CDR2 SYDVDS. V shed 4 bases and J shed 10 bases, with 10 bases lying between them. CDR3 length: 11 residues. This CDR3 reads CASSSGRGVFF. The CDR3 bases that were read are TGTGCTAGCAGTTCCGGGCGAGGAGTCTTC.

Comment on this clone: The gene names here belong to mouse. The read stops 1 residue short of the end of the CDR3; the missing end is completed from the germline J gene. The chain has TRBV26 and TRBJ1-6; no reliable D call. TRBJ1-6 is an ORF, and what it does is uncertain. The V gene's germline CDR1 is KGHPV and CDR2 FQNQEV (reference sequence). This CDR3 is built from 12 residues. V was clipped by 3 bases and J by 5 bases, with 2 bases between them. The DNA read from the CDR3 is TGTGCCAGCAGTCTAGATAATTCGCCCCTCTAC. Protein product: CASSLDNSPLY. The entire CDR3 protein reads CASSLDNSPLYF.

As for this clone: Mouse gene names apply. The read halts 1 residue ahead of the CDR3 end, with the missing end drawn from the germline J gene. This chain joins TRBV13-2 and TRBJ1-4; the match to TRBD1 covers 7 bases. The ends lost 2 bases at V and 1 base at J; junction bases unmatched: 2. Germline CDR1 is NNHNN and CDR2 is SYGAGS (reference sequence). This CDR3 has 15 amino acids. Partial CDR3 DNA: TGTGCCAGCGGTGACCGGGACAGTTCCAACGAAAGATTATTT. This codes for CASGDRDSSNERLF. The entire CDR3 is CASGDRDSSNERLFF.

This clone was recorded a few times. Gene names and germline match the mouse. CDR3 loop: CASADWDYEQYF. Incomplete CDR3 DNA: TGTGCCAGCGCCGACTGGGACTATGAACAGTAC. The gene calls are TRBV13-2 and TRBJ2-7, with TRBD2 matching 7 bases. The read is 1 residue too short to cover the CDR3 end, so that end is filled in from the germline J gene. Germline lookup yields CDR1 NNHNN and CDR2 SYGAGS (reference sequence). The length of the CDR3 is 12 residues. V lost 6 bases to trimming and J lost 3 bases; unmatched junction nucleotides: 3.

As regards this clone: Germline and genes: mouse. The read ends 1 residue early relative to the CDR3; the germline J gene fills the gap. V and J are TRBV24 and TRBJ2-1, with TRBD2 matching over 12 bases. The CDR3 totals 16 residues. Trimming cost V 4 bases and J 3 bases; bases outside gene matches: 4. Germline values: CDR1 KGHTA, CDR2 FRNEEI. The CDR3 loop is CASSRDWGGVYAEQFF. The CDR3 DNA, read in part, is TGTGCCAGCAGTCGCGACTGGGGGGGCGTCTATGCTGAGCAGTTC.

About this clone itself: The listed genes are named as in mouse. The sequenced part of the CDR3 DNA is TGTGCCAGCAGTTGGGACAGGGAGGACACCCAGTAC. Its translation: CASSWDREDTQY. The CDR3, in full, reads CASSWDREDTQYF. The V gene is TRBV13-3, the J gene TRBJ2-5, with 9 bases that match TRBD1. The sequenced fragment ends 1 residue before the CDR3 boundary, so the rest is inferred from the germline J gene. The CDR3 loop spans 13 amino acids. The V and J ends lost 4 bases and 6 bases, in that order; junction bases with no gene match: 3. Germline CDR1 and CDR2: NNHDY and SYVADS.

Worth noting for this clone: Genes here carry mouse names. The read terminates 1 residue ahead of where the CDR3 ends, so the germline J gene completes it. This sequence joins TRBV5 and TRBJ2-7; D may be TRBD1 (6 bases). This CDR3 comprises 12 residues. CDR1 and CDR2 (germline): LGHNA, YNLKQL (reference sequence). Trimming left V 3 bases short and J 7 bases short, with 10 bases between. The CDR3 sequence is CASSQTGLEQYF. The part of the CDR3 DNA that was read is TGTGCCAGCAGCCAGACAGGATTGGAACAGTAC.

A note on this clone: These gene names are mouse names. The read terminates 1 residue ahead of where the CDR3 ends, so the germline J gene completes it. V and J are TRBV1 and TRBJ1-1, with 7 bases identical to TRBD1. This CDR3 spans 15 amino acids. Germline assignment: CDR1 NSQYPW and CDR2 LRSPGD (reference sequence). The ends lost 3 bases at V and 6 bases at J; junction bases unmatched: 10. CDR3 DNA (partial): TGCACCTGCAGTGCCCCCGGGACAGATGGCCCAGAAGTCTTC. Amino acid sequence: CTCSAPGTDGPEVF. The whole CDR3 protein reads CTCSAPGTDGPEVFF.

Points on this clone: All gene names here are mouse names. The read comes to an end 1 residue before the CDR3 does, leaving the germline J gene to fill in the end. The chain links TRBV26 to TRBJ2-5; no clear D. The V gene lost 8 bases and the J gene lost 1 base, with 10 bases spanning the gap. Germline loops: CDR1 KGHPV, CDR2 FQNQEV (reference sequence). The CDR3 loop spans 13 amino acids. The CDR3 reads CASDRIHQDTQYF. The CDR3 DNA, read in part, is TGTGCCAGCGATCGGATTCACCAAGACACCCAGTAC. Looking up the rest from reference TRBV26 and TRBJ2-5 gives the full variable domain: NSKVIQTPRYLVKGQGQKAKMRCIPEKGHPVVFWYQQNKNNEFKFLINFQNQEVLQQIDMTEKRFSAECPSNSPCSLEIQSSEAGDSALYLCASDRIHQDTQYFGPGTRLLVL.

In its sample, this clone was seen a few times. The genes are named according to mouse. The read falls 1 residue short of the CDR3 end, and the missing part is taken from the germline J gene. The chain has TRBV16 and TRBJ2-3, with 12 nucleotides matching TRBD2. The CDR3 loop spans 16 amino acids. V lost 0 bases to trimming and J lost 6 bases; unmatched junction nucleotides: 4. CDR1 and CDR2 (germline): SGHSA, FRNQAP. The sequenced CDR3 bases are TGTGCAAGCAGCTTAGAGACTGGGGGGGCGCGGGAAACGCTGTAT. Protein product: CASSLETGGARETLY. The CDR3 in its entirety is CASSLETGGARETLYF.

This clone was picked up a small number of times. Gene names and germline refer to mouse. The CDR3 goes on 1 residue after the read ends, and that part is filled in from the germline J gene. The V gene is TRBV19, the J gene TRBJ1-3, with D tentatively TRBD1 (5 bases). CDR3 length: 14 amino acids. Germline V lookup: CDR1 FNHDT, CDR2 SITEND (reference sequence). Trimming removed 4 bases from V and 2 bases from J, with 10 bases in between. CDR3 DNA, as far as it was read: TGTGCCAGCAGTCCCAGCAGGGCTGGAAATACGCTCTAT. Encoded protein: CASSPSRAGNTLY. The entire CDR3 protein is CASSPSRAGNTLYF.